This T cell receptor (beta chain) was sequenced in a study of shared clonotypes between healthy human individuals (dated by TCRdb to 2019 to 2021). With regard to the full study: The cohort comprised a couple of women and a few men aged 18 to 49 years. Libraries were prepared and TCR repertoires were sequenced by different laboratories using diverse techniques, in order to increase sequencing depth and limit assay-specific biases. Between about 0.8 and 8.9 billion PBMCs per donor were obtained by leukapheresis. To estimate repertoire size and how much clonotypes are shared between individuals, the study performed deep sequencing of blood TCR repertoires from about five healthy adults. For each donor, CD4 naive and CD4 memory were each run on three plates, CD8 naive on two plates, and CD8 memory on one plate.

The donors were healthy, HIV-negative adults who had no recently reported acute infections or vaccinations. Every donor was a Caucasian adult living in Nashville, Tennessee, USA. CD4+ T cells were enriched through magnetic negative selection, after which naive cells were positively selected on CD45RA and the remaining negative fraction served as the memory subset. Blood was collected by leukapheresis, and PBMCs were isolated by Ficoll-Histopaque density gradient centrifugation and then cryopreserved in liquid nitrogen vapor phase. Analytical flow cytometry was used to check the purity and quantity of every magnetically sorted T cell population. Genomic DNA was isolated from every sorted fraction and measured by UV absorbance on a Nanodrop 2000c. In regard to this clone: Its antigen remains undetermined. No base quality values were provided; no much bigger clone lies one nucleotide off.

Overall results and qualifications from the work: Only blood was sampled, and tissue TCR repertoires likely differ from those in blood. Based on pairwise subsampling, the degree of clonotype sharing among donors was expected to be affected by sequencing depth. Estimated clonotype richness was generally larger for naive than for memory subsets. Across four donors, around 5% of naive CD4, approximately 4% of naive CD8, 2% to 2.5% of memory CD4, and approximately 0.4% of memory CD8 clonotypes were shared. Compared with non-shared clonotypes, clonotypes shared by all four sorted-subset donors had higher generation probabilities. Because the study included only a small number of donors, the genetic and exposure-history diversity represented was limited. Rarefaction of sorted-subset datasets indicated incomplete sequencing despite the large sequencing depth.

The germline V gene encodes CDR1 SGDLS and CDR2 YYNGEE. V lost 0 bases and J lost 5 bases; the stretch between them is 15 bases long. Including the terminal cysteine and phenylalanine, the CDR3 comprises 16 residues. Here the CDR3 DNA is all that survives: 48 bases in frame from base 1. Using the deep immunoSEQ assay, TCR CDR3 regions were amplified from genomic DNA by multiplex PCR. Extracted genomic DNA from each cell subset was distributed evenly across all wells of several immunoSEQ 96-well plates, and each plate was treated as a replicate. For sorted subsets, 200 to 250 ng of genomic DNA, equivalent to 25,000 to 35,000 T cell genomes, went into each replicate PCR. The purified libraries were quantified using a Qubit 3.0 fluorometer, sized with a Bioanalyzer 2100, and then quantified again using the KAPA Library Quantification kit. Every immunoSEQ 96-well plate was sequenced on a separate single-read 150-cycle Illumina NextSeq 550 flow cell. The paper's processing steps were these. The immunoSEQ output contained only junctional sequences without quality scores, so filtering could not match that applied to full-length reads. To assign V/J genes and CDR3, sequences were annotated against IMGT germline references using PyIR, a Python wrapper for IgBLAST v1.9. Reads were filtered out if the reads had weak V/J assignments (E-value above 1e-6), no CDR3, stop codons, out-of-frame junctions, or ambiguous translated residues. V3J clonotypes were defined by identical inferred V gene, J gene, and CDR3 amino acid sequence. To compute the percentage overlap between repertoires, the number of shared unique clonotypes was divided by the size of the smaller repertoire. Richness of each repertoire was evaluated using RTK rarefaction, the Chao1 estimator, and Recon v2.1 estimates of unobserved clonotypes. OLGA was used to compute generation probabilities for all TCRbeta clonotypes that the gDNA method yielded from four donors. TCRdb re-hosts the immuneACCESS table, in-frame sequences only. Its copies lack some clones; in the studies checked, an unresolved V gene accounts for under half of them, and the cause for the rest is not known. Clone size and V and J calls were adopted from that table, with D and trimming inferred from the DNA. Within this sample are 2 million to 2.5 million clones, with more than 80% of them counted one time only. 0.39% of the sample comes from the top ten.

The sample comprised naive CD4+ T cells from PBMCs. In the paper's terms, the cell subset or site label means: CD45RA+ positively selected. The chain couples TRBV9 to TRBJ1-5, with TRBD1 as a weak D call on 6 bases. The sequence came from a man younger than 35 in good health. Some clones in this sample may be carry-over from other donors' samples. The CDR3 region has the sequence CASSVASQGYDQPQHF. The base sequence is TGTGCCAGCAGCGTAGCTTCACAGGGTTACGATCAGCCCCAGCATTTT.